These 21 T cell receptor beta chains originate from one sample sequenced in a study of cytomegalovirus exposure and HLA in healthy donors. The PCR used 60 Vbeta and 13 Jbeta primers. The assay was immunoSEQ multiplex PCR, and TCRdb's table has in-frame clones only and misses some. The profile shows about 200,000 clones, approximately 79% of them singletons. The specimen sequenced was PBMCs. These receptors came from a man over 45 in good health and CMV-seronegative.

The chain uses TRBV9 and TRBJ2-2, with D hard to call. Germline V gives CDR1 SGDLS, CDR2 YYNGEE. CDR3 size: 15 residues. Trimming removed 0 bases at V and 0 bases at J, with 6 bases between. The CDR3 here is CASSVGDSNTGELFF. For the CDR3, the DNA is TGTGCCAGCAGCGTAGGAGATTCGAACACCGGGGAGCTGTTTTTT.

DNA of the CDR3: TGTGCCAGCAGCTTACGGGGCAATCAGCCCCAGCATTTT. This encodes CASSLRGNQPQHF. The rearrangement uses TRBV7-8 and TRBJ1-5; D is uncertain. This CDR3 has 13 amino acids. Trimming shortened V by 2 bases and J by 2 bases, and 4 bases separated the two germline ends. Germline V CDR1 and CDR2: SGHVS, FQNEAQ.

The chain joins TRBV5-1 to TRBJ1-1; the D gene is possibly TRBD1 (6 bases). V was clipped by 5 bases and J by 1 base, with 18 bases between them. Per the germline V gene, CDR1 is SGHRS and CDR2 is YFSETQ. CDR3 size: 16 residues. Written as DNA, the CDR3 is TGCGCCAGCAGGTCGGGACACGGGGTAACGAACACTGAAGCTTTCTTT. Translated: CASRSGHGVTNTEAFF.

This chain uses TRBV28 with TRBJ2-7; a possible D gene is TRBD2 (6 bases). Germline CDR1 is MDHEN and CDR2 is SYDVKM. Trimming left V 6 bases short and J 4 bases short, with 10 bases between. The CDR3 runs to 12 residues. The CDR3 DNA follows: TGTGCCAGCAGAACTGGGGGGTACGAGCAGTACTTC. Protein product: CASRTGGYEQYF.

This clone appeared a few times. The J gene is TRBJ2-1, the V gene TRBV4-2, with 9 bases aligning to TRBD2. Unmatched junction bases numbered 7, after V lost 4 bases and J lost 6 bases. Germline V gives CDR1 LGHNA, CDR2 YNFKEQ. The CDR3 loop spans 15 amino acids. CDR3 coding DNA: TGTGCCAGCAGCCCCCCCGGTAGCGGGAGCAATGAGCAGTTCTTC. Protein: CASSPPGSGSNEQFF.

J is TRBJ1-1 and V is TRBV30; 8 bases agree with TRBD1. CDR3 length equals 13 residues. The germline gives CDR1 GTSNPN, CDR2 SVGIG (reference sequence). V gave up 4 bases and J gave up 4 bases; unmatched junction bases: 5. This chain's CDR3 is CAWKDRGVTEAFF. CDR3 coding DNA: TGTGCCTGGAAAGACAGGGGCGTCACTGAAGCTTTCTTT.

The gene calls are TRBV2 and TRBJ2-2, with 11 bases aligning to TRBD1. The CDR3 covers 16 residues. Germline trimming cut 3 bases from V and 4 bases from J; bases unmatched to any gene: 4. Looked up from germline, CDR1 is SNHLY and CDR2 is FYNNEI. CDR3 sequence: CASSDRDRGSTGELFF. CDR3 coding DNA: TGTGCCAGCAGTGACCGGGACAGGGGGAGCACCGGGGAGCTGTTTTTT.

This chain links TRBV14 with TRBJ2-7; possibly TRBD2 for D (6 bases). The germline CDR1 and CDR2 sequences are SGHDN and FVKESK. V was clipped by 4 bases and J by 2 bases, with 15 bases between them. This CDR3 has 15 residues. The CDR3 region has the DNA TGTGCCAGCAGCCCGAGCGGGCGGCCTACCTACGAGCAGTACTTC. Its translation is CASSPSGRPTYEQYF. Filled out from reference TRBV14 and TRBJ2-7, the complete variable domain reads EAGVTQFPSHSVIEKGQTVTLRCDPISGHDNLYWYRRVMGKEIKFLLHFVKESKQDESGMPNNRFLAERTGGTYSTLKVQPAELEDSGVYFCASSPSGRPTYEQYFGPGTRLTVT.

The CDR3 loop is CAWSARALRGELFF. The DNA of the CDR3 is TGTGCCTGGAGCGCCAGGGCCCTAAGGGGGGAGCTGTTTTTT. The gene calls are TRBV30 and TRBJ2-2; D possibly corresponds to TRBD1 (5 bases). The CDR3 runs 14 residues. Germline-derived CDR1 and CDR2 are GTSNPN and SVGIG (reference sequence). V was pared by 3 bases and J by 8 bases, with 16 bases between. The whole variable domain, remainder taken from reference TRBV30 and TRBJ2-2, is SQTIHQWPATLVQPVGSPLSLECTVEGTSNPNLYWYRQAAGRGLQLLFYSVGIGQISSEVPQNLSASRPQDRQFILSSKKLLLSDSGFYLCAWSARALRGELFFGEGSRLTVL.

This clone was counted only a few times. This sequence joins TRBV20-1 and TRBJ2-3, with D unresolved. CDR3 size: 11 residues. Looked up from germline, CDR1 is DFQATT and CDR2 is SNEGSKA (reference sequence). V lost 7 bases, J lost 2 bases, and 7 bases lay in between. CDR3 nucleotide sequence: TGCAGTGTGAGGCACACAGATACGCAGTATTTT. Residues: CSVRHTDTQYF.

This chain links TRBV5-4 with TRBJ2-7; 10 bases match TRBD2. The length of the CDR3 is 16 residues. Germline CDR1 is SGHNT and CDR2 is YYREEE (reference sequence). The junction had 10 bases not matched to a gene; V was cut back by 4 bases and J by 3 bases. The CDR3 bases are TGTGCCAGCAGCGATCCAGGGACTAGCGCTTACTACGAGCAGTACTTC. This translates into CASSDPGTSAYYEQYF.

V gene TRBV5-1 combines with J gene TRBJ2-3; possibly TRBD2 for D (8 bases). From germline, CDR1 is SGHRS and CDR2 YFSETQ. This CDR3 has 15 residues. The ends were cut back, 2 bases at V and 2 bases at J, with 12 bases in the middle. The CDR3 protein is CASSFSGTATDTQYF. The CDR3 coding sequence is TGCGCCAGCAGCTTTAGCGGGACAGCCACAGATACGCAGTATTTT. Together with reference TRBV5-1 and TRBJ2-3, the CDR3 gives the full variable domain: KAGVTQTPRYLIKTRGQQVTLSCSPISGHRSVSWYQQTPGQGLQFLFEYFSETQRNKGNFPGRFSGRQFSNSRSEMNVSTLELGDSALYLCASSFSGTATDTQYFGPGTRLTVL.

This chain uses TRBV19 with TRBJ2-7; TRBD2 matches 10 bases. V shed 4 bases and J 4 bases; nucleotides not matched to a gene: 7. The germline gives CDR1 LNHDA, CDR2 SQIVND (reference sequence). The CDR3 consists of 15 residues. The CDR3 loop is CASSTPSSGRYEQYF. In DNA, the CDR3 is TGTGCCAGTAGTACGCCGAGTAGCGGGAGGTACGAGCAGTACTTC.

This chain connects TRBV13 to TRBJ2-5, with 8 bases aligning to TRBD1. V was pared by 2 bases and J by 0 bases, with 5 bases of the junction left unmatched. CDR3 length equals 16 residues. Germline V gene data show CDR1 as PRHDT and CDR2 as FYEKMQ (reference sequence). The CDR3 loop is CASSLRTGPYQETQYF. CDR3 in DNA: TGTGCCAGCAGCTTAAGGACAGGGCCATACCAAGAGACCCAGTACTTC. The full variable domain, with the rest looked up from reference TRBV13 and TRBJ2-5, is AAGVIQSPRHLIKEKRETATLKCYPIPRHDTVYWYQQGPGQDPQFLISFYEKMQSDKGSIPDRFSAQQFSDYHSELNMSSLELGDSALYFCASSLRTGPYQETQYFGPGTRLLVL.

This clone was observed a single time. The genes are TRBV9 and TRBJ1-2; tentative D call: TRBD1 (6 bases). Germline V CDR1 and CDR2: SGDLS, YYNGEE. The V end was cut by 2 bases, the J end by 0 bases, with 11 bases between. This CDR3 comprises 15 residues. In nucleotides, the CDR3 is TGTGCCAGCAGCGTTGGGGGGGCCGCTAACTATGGCTACACCTTC. It encodes CASSVGGAANYGYTF.

With respect to this clone: The junction shows a germline mismatch at one end, possibly a read error. V is TRBV7-9 and J is TRBJ1-2; D is perhaps TRBD1 (6 bases). The germline gives CDR1 SEHNR, CDR2 FQNEAQ (reference sequence). The length of the CDR3 is 15 residues. DNA for the CDR3: TGTTCCAGCAGCCGAGAAACAGGGTCTAACTATGGCTACACCTTC. Amino acids: CSSSRETGSNYGYTF.

As concerns this clone: Other DNA sequences in this sample translate to the same CDR3. This chain joins TRBV5-1 and TRBJ2-1, with D possibly being TRBD2 (6 bases). In germline, CDR1 is SGHRS, CDR2 YFSETQ. The CDR3 spans 14 residues. V was clipped by 0 bases and J by 3 bases, with 7 bases between them. The CDR3 spells CASSLDGSYNEQFF. The CDR3 region has the DNA TGCGCCAGCAGCTTGGACGGGAGCTACAATGAGCAGTTCTTC.

This chain uses TRBV5-1 with TRBJ2-5; 10 positions agree with TRBD2. The germline gives CDR1 SGHRS, CDR2 YFSETQ. The CDR3 extends over 17 amino acids. V lost 0 bases to trimming and J lost 5 bases; unmatched junction nucleotides: 10. The CDR3, as DNA: TGCGCCAGCAGCTTGGAGCCTAGCGGGAGAGGGGGGGAGACCCAGTACTTC. This sequence encodes CASSLEPSGRGGETQYF.

This sequence joins TRBV30 and TRBJ2-3; 10 bases line up with TRBD2. V trimming: 7 bases; J trimming: 4 bases; junction bases outside the gene matches: 5. Germline values: CDR1 GTSNPN, CDR2 SVGIG (reference sequence). This CDR3 has 13 amino acids. The CDR3 sequence: CAFRTSGADTQYF. The CDR3 DNA follows: TGTGCCTTTCGGACTAGCGGCGCAGATACGCAGTATTTT.

J is TRBJ2-2 and V is TRBV30; D is ambiguous. Trimming left V 0 bases short and J 1 base short, with 9 bases between. This CDR3 contains 15 residues. Germline CDR1 is GTSNPN and CDR2 is SVGIG (reference sequence). The CDR3 DNA reads TGTGCCTGGAGTGTTTCTAGGAGGAACACCGGGGAGCTGTTTTTT. Amino acids: CAWSVSRRNTGELFF.

There are a few counts of this clone. The J gene is TRBJ1-1, the V gene TRBV7-6; D is perhaps TRBD1 (5 bases). V was pared by 2 bases and J by 2 bases, with 9 bases between. Germline V gene lookup returns CDR1 SGHVS and CDR2 FNYEAQ. The CDR3 spans 14 residues. The CDR3 DNA reads as TGTGCCAGCAGCTTAAACCAGGGTAACACTGAAGCTTTCTTT. Its translation: CASSLNQGNTEAFF.